This T cell receptor beta chain derives from a study of T cells in Graves' hyperthyroidism and ophthalmopathy. The germline gives CDR1 SGHTA, CDR2 FQGNSA. V dropped 0 bases and J dropped 7; count of bases not matched to a gene: 3. The CDR3 contains 15 residues. This clonotype appeared a few times. The investigators amplified TCR beta CDR3 regions from RNA transcripts. First-round RT-PCR targeting the TCR CDR3 was performed with the HTBI primer set. MiXCR, applied by TCRdb to the multiplex PCR reads, yields one record per CDR3 protein. The sample lists about 610,000 distinct CDR3 sequences, around 15% occurring once.

This rearrangement joins TRBV7-2 to TRBJ2-1; 10 bases map to TRBD2. This clonotype was sampled from a woman in her thirties or forties with Graves' ophthalmopathy. Sequencing was carried out using blood. The CDR3 here is CASSLASGGANEQFF. The CDR3 DNA reads as TGTGCCAGCAGCTTAGCAAGCGGGGGGGCAAATGAGCAGTTCTTC.